These 6 T cell receptor beta chains were sequenced from one sample in a study of CD8 T cells in Susac syndrome. With random hexamers, reverse transcription was performed on about 0.5 to 1 ug of RNA. One entry per CDR3 protein, called by TCRdb with MiXCR from the immunoSEQ multiplex PCR reads. The table records more than 95,000 distinct CDR3 sequences, 85% to 95% of them present only once. Material for sequencing was CD8+ T cells from PBMCs. These receptors all stem from a human donor with multiple sclerosis.

The chain couples TRBV4-1 to TRBJ2-1; 7 nucleotides match TRBD2. Germline V gene lookup returns CDR1 MGHRA and CDR2 YSYEKL. This CDR3 region has 15 residues. J was trimmed by 8 bases and V by 1 base; bases with no gene match: 8. CDR3 protein: CASSQVGPSGDEQFF. The CDR3 DNA is TGCGCCAGCAGCCAAGTAGGGCCTAGCGGCGATGAGCAGTTCTTC.

The rearrangement uses TRBV25-1 and TRBJ1-5; the D gene is possibly TRBD1 (5 bases). V shed 4 bases and J shed 4 bases, with 8 bases lying between them. Germline values: CDR1 MGHDK, CDR2 SYGVNS. The CDR3 has 13 amino acids. CDR3 sequence (DNA): TGTGCCAGCAGTGGCCGGGGGAATCAGCCCCAGCATTTT. It yields the protein CASSGRGNQPQHF. The entire variable domain, with the rest obtained from reference TRBV25-1 and TRBJ1-5, is as follows: EADIYQTPRYLVIGTGKKITLECSQTMGHDKMYWYQQDPGMELHLIHYSYGVNSTEKGDLSSESTVSRIRTEHFPLTLESARPSHTSQYLCASSGRGNQPQHFGDGTRLSIL.

This clonotype appeared once. CDR3 protein: CASSHPTGVGKEQFF. The DNA of the CDR3 is TGTGCCAGCAGCCACCCAACGGGAGTCGGTAAGGAGCAGTTCTTC. The chain links TRBV14 to TRBJ2-1; possible D gene TRBD2, 6 bases. This CDR3 has 15 residues. Looked up from germline, CDR1 is SGHDN and CDR2 is FVKESK. V was clipped by 3 bases and J by 10 bases, with 19 bases between them.

This clonotype came up a few times. The chain is built from TRBV5-6 and TRBJ1-5; no clear D. V was pared by 8 bases and J by 6 bases, with 12 bases between. Germline lookup yields CDR1 SGHDT and CDR2 YYEEEE. This CDR3 contains 12 residues. In DNA, the CDR3 is TGTGCCAGTAGTCTAGGGAGTCAGCCCCAGCATTTT. Translated: CASSLGSQPQHF.

This chain joins TRBV4-2 and TRBJ2-3; D gene unclear. In germline, CDR1 is LGHNA, CDR2 YNFKEQ. This CDR3 contains 17 residues. Trimming cost V 1 base and J 3 bases, with 17 bases left between them. The CDR3 sequence: CASSQVVGWVGTDTQYF. Here the CDR3 DNA reads TGTGCCAGCAGCCAAGTCGTCGGTTGGGTCGGAACAGATACGCAGTATTTT.

The rearrangement links TRBV13 to TRBJ2-7; 8 positions match TRBD1. Germline V gene sequence: CDR1 PRHDT, CDR2 FYEKMQ (reference sequence). V was clipped by 7 bases and J by 4 bases; unmatched bases: 6. The CDR3 is made up of 13 amino acids. CDR3 sequence: CASTLGQGYEQYF. Written as DNA, the CDR3 is TGTGCCAGCACATTAGGACAGGGATACGAGCAGTACTTC.